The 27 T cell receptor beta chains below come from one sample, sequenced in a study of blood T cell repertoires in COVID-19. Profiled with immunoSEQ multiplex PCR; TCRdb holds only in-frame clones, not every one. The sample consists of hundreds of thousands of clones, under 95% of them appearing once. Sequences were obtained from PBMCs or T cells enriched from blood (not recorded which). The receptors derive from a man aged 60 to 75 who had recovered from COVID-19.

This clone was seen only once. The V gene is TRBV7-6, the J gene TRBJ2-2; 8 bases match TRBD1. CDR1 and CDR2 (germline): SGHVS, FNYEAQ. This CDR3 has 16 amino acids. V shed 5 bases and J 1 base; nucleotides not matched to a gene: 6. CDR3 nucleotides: TGTGCCAGCAGCCGATTGGGGACAGGGAACACCGGGGAGCTGTTTTTT. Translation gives CASSRLGTGNTGELFF.

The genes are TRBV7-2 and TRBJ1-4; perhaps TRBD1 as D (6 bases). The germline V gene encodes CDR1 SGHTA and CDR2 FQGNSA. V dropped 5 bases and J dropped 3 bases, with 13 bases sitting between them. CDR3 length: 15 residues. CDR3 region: CASSPTRGSNEKLFF. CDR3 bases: TGTGCCAGCAGCCCGACCAGGGGTTCTAATGAAAAACTGTTTTTT.

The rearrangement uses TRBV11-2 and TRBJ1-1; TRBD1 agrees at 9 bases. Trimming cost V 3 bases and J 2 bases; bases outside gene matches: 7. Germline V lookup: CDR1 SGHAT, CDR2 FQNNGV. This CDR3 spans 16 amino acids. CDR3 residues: CASSLGGTGLNTEAFF. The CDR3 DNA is TGTGCCAGCAGCTTGGGTGGGACAGGGCTAAACACTGAAGCTTTCTTT.

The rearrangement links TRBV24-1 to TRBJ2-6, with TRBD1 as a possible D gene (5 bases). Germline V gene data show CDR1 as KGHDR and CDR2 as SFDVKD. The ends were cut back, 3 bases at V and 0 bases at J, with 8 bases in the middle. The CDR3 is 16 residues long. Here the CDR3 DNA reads TGTGCCACCAGTGATGCGACAGCCTCTGGGGCCAACGTCCTGACTTTC. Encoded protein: CATSDATASGANVLTF.

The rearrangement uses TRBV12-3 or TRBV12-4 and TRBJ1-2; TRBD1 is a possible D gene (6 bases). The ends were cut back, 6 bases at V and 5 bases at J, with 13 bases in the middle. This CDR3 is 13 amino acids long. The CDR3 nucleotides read TGTGCCAGCAGCCCAGGGACAAAGTATGGCTACACCTTC. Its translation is CASSPGTKYGYTF.

CDR3 protein: CATSRDGGRALLRFF. CDR3 DNA sequence: TGTGCCACCAGCAGAGATGGAGGGAGGGCCCTCTTGCGGTTCTTC. The chain links TRBV15 to TRBJ2-1, with 7 bases fitting TRBD2. The CDR3 sequence is 15 residues long. With V trimmed by 0 bases and J by 15 bases, 14 bases remained unmatched. CDR1 is LNHNV, CDR2 YYDKDF, per germline (reference sequence).

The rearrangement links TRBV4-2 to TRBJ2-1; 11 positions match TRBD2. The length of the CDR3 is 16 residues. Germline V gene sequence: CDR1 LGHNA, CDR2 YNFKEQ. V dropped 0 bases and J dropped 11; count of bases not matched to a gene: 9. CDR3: CASSQEVSSGRPKQFF. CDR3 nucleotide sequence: TGTGCCAGCAGCCAAGAAGTTTCTAGCGGGAGGCCGAAGCAGTTCTTC.

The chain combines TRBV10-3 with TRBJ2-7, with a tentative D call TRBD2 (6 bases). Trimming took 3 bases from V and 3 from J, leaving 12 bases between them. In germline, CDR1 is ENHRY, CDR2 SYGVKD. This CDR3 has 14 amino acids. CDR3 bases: TGTGCCATCAGTGATCTCGGGAGTAGCTACGAGCAGTACTTC. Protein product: CAISDLGSSYEQYF.

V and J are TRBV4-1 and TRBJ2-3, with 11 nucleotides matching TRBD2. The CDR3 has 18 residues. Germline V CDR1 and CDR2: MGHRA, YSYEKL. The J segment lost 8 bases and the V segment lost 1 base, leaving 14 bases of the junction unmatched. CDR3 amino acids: CASSQGDAGTSGAGTQYF. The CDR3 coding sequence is TGCGCCAGCAGCCAAGGGGATGCCGGGACTAGCGGAGCGGGTACGCAGTATTTT.

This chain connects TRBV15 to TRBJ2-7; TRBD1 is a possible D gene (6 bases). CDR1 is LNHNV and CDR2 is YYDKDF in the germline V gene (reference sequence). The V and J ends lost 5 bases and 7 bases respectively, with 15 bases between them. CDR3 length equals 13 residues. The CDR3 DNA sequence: TGTGCCACCAGCTGGGGGCCCGGGAATGAGCAGTACTTC. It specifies CATSWGPGNEQYF. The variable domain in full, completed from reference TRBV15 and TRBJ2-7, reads DAMVIQNPRYQVTQFGKPVTLSCSQTLNHNVMYWYQQKSSQAPKLLFHYYDKDFNNEADTPDNFQSRRPNTSFCFLDIRSPGLGDTAMYLCATSWGPGNEQYFGPGTRLTVT.

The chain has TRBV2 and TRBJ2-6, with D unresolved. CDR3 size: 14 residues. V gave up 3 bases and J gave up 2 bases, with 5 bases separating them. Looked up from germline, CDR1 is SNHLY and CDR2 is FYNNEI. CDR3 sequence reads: CASSDRAGANVLTF. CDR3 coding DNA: TGTGCCAGCAGTGACCGGGCTGGGGCCAACGTCCTGACTTTC.

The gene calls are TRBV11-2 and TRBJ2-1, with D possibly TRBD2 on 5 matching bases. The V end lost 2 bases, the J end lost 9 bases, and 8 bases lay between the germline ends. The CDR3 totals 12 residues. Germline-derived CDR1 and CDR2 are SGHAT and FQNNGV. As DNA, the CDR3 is TGTGCCAGCAGCTTATGGGGAGCTGAGCAGTTCTTC. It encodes CASSLWGAEQFF.

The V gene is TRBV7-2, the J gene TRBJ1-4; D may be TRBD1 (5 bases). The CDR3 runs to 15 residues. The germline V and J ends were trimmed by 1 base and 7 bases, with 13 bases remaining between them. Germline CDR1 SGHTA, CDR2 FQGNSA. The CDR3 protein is CASSLVGREGEKLFF. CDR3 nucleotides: TGTGCCAGCAGCTTAGTTGGCAGGGAAGGTGAAAAACTGTTTTTT.

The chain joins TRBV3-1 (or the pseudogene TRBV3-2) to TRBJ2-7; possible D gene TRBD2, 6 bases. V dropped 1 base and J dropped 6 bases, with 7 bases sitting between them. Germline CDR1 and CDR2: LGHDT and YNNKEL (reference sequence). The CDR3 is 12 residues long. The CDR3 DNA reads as TGTGCCAGCAGCCAAGGACTAGGCGAGCAGTACTTC. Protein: CASSQGLGEQYF.

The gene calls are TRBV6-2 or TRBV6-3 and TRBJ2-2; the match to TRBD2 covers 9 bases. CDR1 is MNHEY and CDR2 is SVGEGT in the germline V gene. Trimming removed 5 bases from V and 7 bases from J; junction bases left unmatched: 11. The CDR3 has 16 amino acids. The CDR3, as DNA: TGTGCCAGCAGTCTGACTTTAGCGGGAGCGGACGGGGAGCTGTTTTTT. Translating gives CASSLTLAGADGELFF.

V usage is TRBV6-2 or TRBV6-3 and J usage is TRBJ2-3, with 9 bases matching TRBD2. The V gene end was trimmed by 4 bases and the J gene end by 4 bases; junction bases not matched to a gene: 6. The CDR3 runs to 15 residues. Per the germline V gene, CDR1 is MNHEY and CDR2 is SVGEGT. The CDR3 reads CASSLSGGISDTQYF. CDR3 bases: TGTGCCAGCAGTTTAAGCGGGGGGATCTCAGATACGCAGTATTTT.

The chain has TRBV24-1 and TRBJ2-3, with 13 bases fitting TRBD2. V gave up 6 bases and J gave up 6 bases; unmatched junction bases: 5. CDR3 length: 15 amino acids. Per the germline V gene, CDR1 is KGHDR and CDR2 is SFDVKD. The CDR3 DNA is TGTGCCACCAGTACTAGCGGGAGGGCCGGGGATACGCAGTATTTT. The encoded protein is CATSTSGRAGDTQYF.

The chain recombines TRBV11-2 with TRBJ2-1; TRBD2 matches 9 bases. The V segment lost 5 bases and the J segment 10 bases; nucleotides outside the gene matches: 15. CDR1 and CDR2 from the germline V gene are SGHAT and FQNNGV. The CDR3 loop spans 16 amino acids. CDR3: CASSQTRAGGPGEQFF. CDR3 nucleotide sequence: TGTGCCAGCAGCCAAACTAGAGCGGGGGGCCCGGGAGAGCAGTTCTTC. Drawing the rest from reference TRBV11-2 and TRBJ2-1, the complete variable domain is EAGVAQSPRYKIIEKRQSVAFWCNPISGHATLYWYQQILGQGPKLLIQFQNNGVVDDSQLPKDRFSAERLKGVDSTLKIQPAKLEDSAVYLCASSQTRAGGPGEQFFGPGTRLTVL.

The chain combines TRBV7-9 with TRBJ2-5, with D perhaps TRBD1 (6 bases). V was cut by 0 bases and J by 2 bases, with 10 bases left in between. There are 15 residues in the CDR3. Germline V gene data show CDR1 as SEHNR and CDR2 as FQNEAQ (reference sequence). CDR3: CASSLAGDIQETQYF. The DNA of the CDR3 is TGTGCCAGCAGCTTAGCGGGGGACATACAAGAGACCCAGTACTTC.

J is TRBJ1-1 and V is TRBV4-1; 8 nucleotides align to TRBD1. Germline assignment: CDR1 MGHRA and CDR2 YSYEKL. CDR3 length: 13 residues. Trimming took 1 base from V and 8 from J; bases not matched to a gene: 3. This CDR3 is CASSQAQGEEAFF. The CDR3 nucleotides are TGCGCCAGCAGCCAAGCACAGGGGGAGGAAGCTTTCTTT.

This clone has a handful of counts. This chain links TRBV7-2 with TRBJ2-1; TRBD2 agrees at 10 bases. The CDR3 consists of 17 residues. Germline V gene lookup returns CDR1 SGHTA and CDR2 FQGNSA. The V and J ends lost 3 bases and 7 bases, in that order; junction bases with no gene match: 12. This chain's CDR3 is CASSFAGTSVRGNEQFF. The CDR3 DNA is TGTGCCAGCAGCTTCGCCGGGACTAGCGTGAGGGGGAATGAGCAGTTCTTC.

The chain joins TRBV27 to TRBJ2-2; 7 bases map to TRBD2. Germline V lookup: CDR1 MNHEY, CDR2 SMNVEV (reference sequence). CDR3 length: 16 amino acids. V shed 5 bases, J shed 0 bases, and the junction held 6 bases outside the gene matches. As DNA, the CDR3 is TGTGCCAGCAGTCCGCAGCGGGGTGCGAACACCGGGGAGCTGTTTTTT. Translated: CASSPQRGANTGELFF.

The CDR3 reads CASSEVGGGSPLHF. CDR3 coding DNA: TGCGCCAGCAGTGAAGTAGGGGGCGGGTCACCCCTCCACTTT. The chain joins TRBV10-2 to TRBJ1-6; 7 bases align to TRBD1. The V and J ends lost 3 bases and 10 bases, in that order; junction bases with no gene match: 6. Germline lookup yields CDR1 WSHSY and CDR2 SAAADI. This CDR3 contains 14 residues.

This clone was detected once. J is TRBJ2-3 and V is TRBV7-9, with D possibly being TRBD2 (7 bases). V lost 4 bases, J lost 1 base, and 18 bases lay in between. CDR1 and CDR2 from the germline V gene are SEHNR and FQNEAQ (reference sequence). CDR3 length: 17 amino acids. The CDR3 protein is CASSWGGGGLGTDTQYF. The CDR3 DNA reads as TGTGCCAGCAGCTGGGGCGGCGGGGGCCTCGGCACAGATACGCAGTATTTT.

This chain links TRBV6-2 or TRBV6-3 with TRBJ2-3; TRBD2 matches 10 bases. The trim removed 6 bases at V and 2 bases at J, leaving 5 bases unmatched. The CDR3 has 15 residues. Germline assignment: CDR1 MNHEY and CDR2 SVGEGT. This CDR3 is CASSLLAGYTDTQYF. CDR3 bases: TGTGCCAGCAGCTTACTAGCGGGATACACAGATACGCAGTATTTT.

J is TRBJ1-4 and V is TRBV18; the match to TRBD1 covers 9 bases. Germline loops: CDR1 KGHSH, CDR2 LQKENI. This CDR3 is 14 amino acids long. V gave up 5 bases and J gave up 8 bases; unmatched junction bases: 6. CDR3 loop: CASSTTGGREKLFF. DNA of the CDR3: TGTGCCAGCTCAACAACAGGGGGCCGCGAAAAACTGTTTTTT.

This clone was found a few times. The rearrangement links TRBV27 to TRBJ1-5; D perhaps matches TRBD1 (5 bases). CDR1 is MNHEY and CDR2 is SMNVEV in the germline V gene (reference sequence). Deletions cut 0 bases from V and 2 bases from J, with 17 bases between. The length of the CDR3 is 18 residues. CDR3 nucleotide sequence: TGTGCCAGCAGTTTATCGGGGGGGGTGGGTGATGGCAATCAGCCCCAGCATTTT. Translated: CASSLSGGVGDGNQPQHF.